One sample yielded the 5 T cell receptor beta chains listed below, sequenced in a study of blood T cell repertoires in COVID-19. Here immunoSEQ multiplex PCR was the method, and the copy in TCRdb shows in-frame clones only, minus some. The repertoire holds over 80,000 clones, with approximately 91% as singletons. The sequenced sample was peripheral blood. Receptor source: a woman of 80 years or more with acute or convalescent COVID-19.

This clone has only one observation. The genes are TRBV5-8 and TRBJ1-4, with a tentative D call TRBD1 (6 bases). CDR1 SGHTS and CDR2 YDEGEE come from the germline V gene. This CDR3 contains 15 residues. V was cut by 1 base and J by 5 bases, with 12 bases left in between. CDR3 region: CASSLQQGANEKLFF. The CDR3 nucleotides are TGTGCCAGCAGCTTGCAACAGGGCGCCAATGAAAAACTGTTTTTT.

This clone was recorded once. The J gene is TRBJ2-7, the V gene TRBV3-1 (or the pseudogene TRBV3-2); D might be TRBD1 (6 bases). V gave up 5 bases and J gave up 8 bases, with 16 bases separating them. CDR1 and CDR2 from the germline V gene are LGHDT and YNNKEL (reference sequence). The CDR3 consists of 13 residues. The chain's CDR3 is CASSVSQGSQQYF. The CDR3, as DNA: TGTGCCAGCAGCGTAAGTCAGGGGTCACAGCAGTACTTC.

This chain links TRBV21-1 with TRBJ2-3; the table's D gene call, TRBD1, was not cross checked with the DNA. TRBV21-1 is shown as a pseudogene. The CDR3 consists of 13 residues. The CDR3 sequence: CASSALQPDTQYF. The CDR3, as DNA: TGTGCCAGCAGCGCCCTACAGCCAGATACGCAGTATTTT.

In DNA, the CDR3 is TGTGCCAGCAGCCTTAGAGGGGGCTATGGCTACACCTTC. Its protein is CASSLRGGYGYTF. The V call is TRBV14, the J call TRBJ1-2, with a possible D match to TRBD1 (6 bases). V lost 4 bases, J lost 4 bases, and 10 bases lay in between. CDR1 and CDR2 (germline): SGHDN, FVKESK. The CDR3 contains 13 residues.

The chain combines TRBV9 with TRBJ2-7; no definite D call. Trimming removed 3 bases at V and 0 bases at J, with 10 bases between. The length of the CDR3 is 14 residues. Germline values: CDR1 SGDLS, CDR2 YYNGEE. DNA for the CDR3: TGTGCCAGCAGCGGTAGCCTAGACTCCTACGAGCAGTACTTC. Translating it yields CASSGSLDSYEQYF.